The T cell receptor (beta chain) under discussion was sequenced for a study of neoadjuvant anti-PD-1 for oral cavity cancer (dated by TCRdb to the early 2020s). The study in broad terms: Before undergoing curative-intent surgical resection, most patients got three to four biweekly nivolumab doses at 3 mg/kg. Patients with complete response, partial response or stable disease by RECIST 1.1 were defined as responders, whereas patients with progression were defined as non-responders. The parent correlative cohort included roughly 12 patients, with an approximately 35% response rate. A fourth nivolumab dose was given around day 43 to patients without progression, and definitive surgical resection was performed in those patients on days 50-56.

Notes on this clone: The target of this receptor is not known. The sample holds no much larger clone one base away, and base qualities are not on file.

For deep sequencing, PBMC libraries mostly used approximately 0.45 ug of input genomic DNA, with six replicates for each sample. The immunoSEQ hsTCRbeta kit was used to prepare TCRbeta libraries according to the manufacturer's instructions. An Illumina NovaSeq 6000 S4 flow cell was used to sequence the final libraries, which had first been combined to 3 nM. In the original analysis: The immunoSEQ Analyzer was used for raw data preprocessing and quality control. The analysis was limited to productive rearrangements, and each clonotype was defined by a unique CDR3 amino acid sequence. Using the R package tcR, the researchers computed the Gini-Simpson index as their estimate of repertoire clonality. Student's t test was used to compare Gini indices, and Pearson correlation was used to assess associations with tumor size change. Drawn from immuneACCESS, this table holds only the in-frame rearrangements with V and J called that TCRdb kept. Clones are partly lost; checked studies trace under half to an unresolved V gene and leave the rest unexplained. For V, J and clone size, that table is used; D and trimming come from the DNA. This sample is represented by some 15,000 clones; nearly 70% of them were singletons. Roughly 3% of the sample goes to the ten largest clones.

Trimming takes 5 bases off V and 3 bases off J; junction bases not matched to a gene: 3. The germline V gene encodes CDR1 MNHNS and CDR2 SASEGT. The CDR3 holds 13 amino acids from the cysteine to the phenylalanine. Left in the record is the CDR3 DNA by itself, 39 bases read in frame from the first base. In light of the paper, this sample's time point label describes: before neoadjuvant nivolumab. Patients had been newly diagnosed with stage II-IVA oral cavity squamous cell carcinoma, and no prior systemic or radiation treatment had been given to the patients. The cohort consisted of patients with HPV-negative, locally advanced oral cavity squamous cell carcinoma. Peripheral blood mononuclear cells were analyzed directly, without maintenance or expansion in culture. The samples were obtained from a longitudinal correlative study of a single-arm phase II trial testing neoadjuvant nivolumab in oral cavity squamous cell carcinoma. Subject-matched pre- and post-treatment PBMCs and tumors from three responders and three non-responders underwent genomic DNA-based TCRbeta sequencing. Peripheral blood mononuclear cells were collected once before nivolumab treatment and again after treatment, at the time of surgery. The Maxwell RSC DNA from Cells kit was used to isolate genomic DNA from PBMCs.

Points the paper makes about the study in general: After neoadjuvant nivolumab, significantly higher T cell clonality (Gini index) was found within PBMCs in non-responders than in responders. Higher pretreatment blood Treg/Th17 ratios correlated with both higher pretreatment blood TCRbeta clonality and lower post-treatment tumor TCRbeta clonality. Only three patients per response group were included in the TCR analyses, and the authors called for validation in larger cohorts.

This sample comprised PBMCs, obtained before nivolumab (anti-PD-1) treatment. This receptor chain uses TRBV6-1 and TRBJ1-2; a stretch of 7 junction bases matches TRBD1. The receptor comes from a person aged 35 to 85 with oral cavity squamous cell carcinoma. The DNA sequence is given as TGTGCCAGCAGTTCCGGACAGGACTATGGCTACACCTTC. Translated, it reads CASSSGQDYGYTF.